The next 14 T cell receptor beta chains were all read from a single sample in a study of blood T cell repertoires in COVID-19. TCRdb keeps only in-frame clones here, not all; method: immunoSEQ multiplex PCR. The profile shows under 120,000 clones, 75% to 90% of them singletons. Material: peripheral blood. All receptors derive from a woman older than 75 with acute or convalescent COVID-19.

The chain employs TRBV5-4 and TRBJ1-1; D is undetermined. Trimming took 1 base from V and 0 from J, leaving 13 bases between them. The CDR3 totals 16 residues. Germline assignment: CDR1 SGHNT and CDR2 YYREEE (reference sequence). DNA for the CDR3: TGTGCCAGCAGCTTGTACGGGGAACGGATGAACACTGAAGCTTTCTTT. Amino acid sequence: CASSLYGERMNTEAFF.

This chain's CDR3 is CATSDPGTSPDTQYF. The CDR3 coding sequence is TGTGCCACCAGTGATCCCGGGACTAGCCCTGATACGCAGTATTTT. The gene calls are TRBV24-1 and TRBJ2-3, with 9 nucleotides matching TRBD2. Germline trimming cut 3 bases from V and 6 bases from J; bases unmatched to any gene: 6. Germline lookup yields CDR1 KGHDR and CDR2 SFDVKD. The CDR3 totals 15 residues.

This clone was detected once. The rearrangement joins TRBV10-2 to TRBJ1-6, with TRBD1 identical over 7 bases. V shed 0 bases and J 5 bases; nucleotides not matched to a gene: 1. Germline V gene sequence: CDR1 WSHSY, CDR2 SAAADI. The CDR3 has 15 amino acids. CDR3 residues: CASSESGTDNSPLHF. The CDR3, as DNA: TGCGCCAGCAGTGAGTCCGGGACAGATAATTCACCCCTCCACTTT.

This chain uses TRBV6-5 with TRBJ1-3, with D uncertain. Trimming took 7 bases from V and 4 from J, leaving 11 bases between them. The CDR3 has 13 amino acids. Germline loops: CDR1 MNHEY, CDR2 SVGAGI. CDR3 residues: CASTSYGGNTIYF. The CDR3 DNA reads TGTGCCAGCACCAGTTACGGGGGAAACACCATATATTTT.

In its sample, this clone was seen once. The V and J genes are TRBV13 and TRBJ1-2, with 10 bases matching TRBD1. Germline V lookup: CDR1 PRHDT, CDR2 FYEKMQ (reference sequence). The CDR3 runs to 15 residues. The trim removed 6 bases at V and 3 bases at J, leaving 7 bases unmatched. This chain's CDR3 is CASSKTGTGDYGYTF. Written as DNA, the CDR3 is TGTGCCAGCAGTAAGACCGGGACAGGGGACTATGGCTACACCTTC.

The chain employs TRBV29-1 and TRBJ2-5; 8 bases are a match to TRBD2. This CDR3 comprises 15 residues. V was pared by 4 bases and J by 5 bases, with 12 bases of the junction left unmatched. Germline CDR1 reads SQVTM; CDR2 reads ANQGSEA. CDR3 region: CSVGEWRGAAETQYF. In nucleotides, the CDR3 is TGCAGCGTTGGTGAGTGGCGGGGGGCCGCGGAGACCCAGTACTTC.

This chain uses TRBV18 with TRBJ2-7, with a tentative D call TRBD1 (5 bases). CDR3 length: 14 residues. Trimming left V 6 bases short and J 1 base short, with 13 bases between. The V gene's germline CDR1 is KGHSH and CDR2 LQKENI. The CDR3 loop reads CASSPTASSYEQYF. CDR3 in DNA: TGTGCCAGCTCCCCGACAGCGTCGTCCTACGAGCAGTACTTC.

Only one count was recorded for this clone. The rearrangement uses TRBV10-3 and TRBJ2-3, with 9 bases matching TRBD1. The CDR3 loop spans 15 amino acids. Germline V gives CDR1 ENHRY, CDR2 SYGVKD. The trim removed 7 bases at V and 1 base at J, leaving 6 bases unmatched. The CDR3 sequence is CAIKGQGLGTDTQYF. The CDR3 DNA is TGTGCCATCAAGGGACAGGGTTTAGGCACAGATACGCAGTATTTT.

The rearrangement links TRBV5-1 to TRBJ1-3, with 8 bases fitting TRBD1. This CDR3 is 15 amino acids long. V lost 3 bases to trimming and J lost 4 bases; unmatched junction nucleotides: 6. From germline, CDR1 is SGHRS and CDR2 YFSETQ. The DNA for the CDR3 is TGCGCCAGCAGCTCCTGGACAGGGCAAGGAAACACCATATATTTT. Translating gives CASSSWTGQGNTIYF.

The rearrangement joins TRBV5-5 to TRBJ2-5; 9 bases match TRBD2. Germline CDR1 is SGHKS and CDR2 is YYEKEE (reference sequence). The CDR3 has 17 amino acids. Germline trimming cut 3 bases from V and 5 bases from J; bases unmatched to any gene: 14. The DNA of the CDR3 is TGTGCCAGCAGCTCGCGGGGCGGGGGGGCAGTCGTGGAGACCCAGTACTTC. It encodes CASSSRGGGAVVETQYF.

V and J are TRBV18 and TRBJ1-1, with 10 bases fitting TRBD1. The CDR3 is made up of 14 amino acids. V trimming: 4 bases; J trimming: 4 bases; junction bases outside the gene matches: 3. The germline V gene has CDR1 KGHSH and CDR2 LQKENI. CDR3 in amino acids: CASSQGQGITEAFF. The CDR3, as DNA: TGTGCCAGCTCACAGGGACAGGGGATCACTGAAGCTTTCTTT.

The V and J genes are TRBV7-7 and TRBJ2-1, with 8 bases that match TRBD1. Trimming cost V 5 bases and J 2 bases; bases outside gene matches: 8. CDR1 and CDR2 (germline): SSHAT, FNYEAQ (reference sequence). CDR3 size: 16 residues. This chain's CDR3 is CASSPSGQGPYNEQFF. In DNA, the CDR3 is TGTGCCAGCAGCCCCAGCGGACAGGGACCCTACAATGAGCAGTTCTTC.

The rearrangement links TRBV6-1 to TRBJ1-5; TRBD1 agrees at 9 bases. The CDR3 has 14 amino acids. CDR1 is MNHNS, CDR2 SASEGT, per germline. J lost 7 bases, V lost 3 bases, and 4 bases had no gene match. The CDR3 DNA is TGTGCCAGCAGTGACGTGGACAGGGGCCAGCCCCAGCATTTT. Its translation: CASSDVDRGQPQHF.

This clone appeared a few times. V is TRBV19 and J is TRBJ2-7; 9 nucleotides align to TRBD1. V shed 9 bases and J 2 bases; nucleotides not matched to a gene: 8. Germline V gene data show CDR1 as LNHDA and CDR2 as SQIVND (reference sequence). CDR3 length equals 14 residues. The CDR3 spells CASQGGTGPYEQYF. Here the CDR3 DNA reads TGTGCCAGCCAAGGTGGGACAGGGCCCTACGAGCAGTACTTC.